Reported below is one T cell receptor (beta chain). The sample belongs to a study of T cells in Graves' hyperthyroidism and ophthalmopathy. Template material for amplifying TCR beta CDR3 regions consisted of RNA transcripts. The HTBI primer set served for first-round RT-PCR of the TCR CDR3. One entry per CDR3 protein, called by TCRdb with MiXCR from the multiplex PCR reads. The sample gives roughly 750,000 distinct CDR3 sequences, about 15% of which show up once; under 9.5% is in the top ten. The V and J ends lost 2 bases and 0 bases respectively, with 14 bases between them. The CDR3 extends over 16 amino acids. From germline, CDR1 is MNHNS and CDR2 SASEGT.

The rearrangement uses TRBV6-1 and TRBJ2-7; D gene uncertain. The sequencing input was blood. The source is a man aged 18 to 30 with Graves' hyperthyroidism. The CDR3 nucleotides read TGTGCCAGCAGTGAATTGCGGTCCGAACTCTCCTACGAGCAGTACTTC. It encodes CASSELRSELSYEQYF.